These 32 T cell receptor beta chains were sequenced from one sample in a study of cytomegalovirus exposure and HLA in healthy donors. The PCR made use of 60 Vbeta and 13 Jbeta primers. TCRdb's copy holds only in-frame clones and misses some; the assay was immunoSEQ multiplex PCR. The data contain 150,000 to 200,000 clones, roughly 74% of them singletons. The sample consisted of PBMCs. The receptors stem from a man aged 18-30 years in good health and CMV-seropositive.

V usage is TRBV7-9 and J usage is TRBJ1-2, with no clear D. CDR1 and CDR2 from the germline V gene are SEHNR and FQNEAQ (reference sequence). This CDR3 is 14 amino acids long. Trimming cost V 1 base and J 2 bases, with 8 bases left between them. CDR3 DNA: TGTGCCAGCAGCTTAGTGCCCAGGAACTATGGCTACACCTTC. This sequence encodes CASSLVPRNYGYTF. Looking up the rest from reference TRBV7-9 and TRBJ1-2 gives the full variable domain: DTGVSQNPRHKITKRGQNVTFRCDPISEHNRLYWYRQTLGQGPEFLTYFQNEAQLEKSRLLSDRFSAERPKGSFSTLEIQRTEQGDSAMYLCASSLVPRNYGYTFGSGTRLTVV.

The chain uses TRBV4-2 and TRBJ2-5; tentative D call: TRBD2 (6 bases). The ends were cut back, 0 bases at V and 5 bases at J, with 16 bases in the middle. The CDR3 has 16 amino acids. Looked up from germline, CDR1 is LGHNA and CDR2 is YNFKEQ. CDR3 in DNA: TGTGCCAGCAGCCAAGAGAAGGAGGGAGTTCGTGAGACCCAGTACTTC. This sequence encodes CASSQEKEGVRETQYF.

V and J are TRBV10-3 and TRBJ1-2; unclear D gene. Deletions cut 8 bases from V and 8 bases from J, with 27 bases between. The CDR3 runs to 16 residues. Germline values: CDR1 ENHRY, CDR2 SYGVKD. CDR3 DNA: TGTGCCATCCTCGAAGGCGGCGGGAACCTGCTTCGCGGCTACACCTTC. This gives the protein CAILEGGGNLLRGYTF.

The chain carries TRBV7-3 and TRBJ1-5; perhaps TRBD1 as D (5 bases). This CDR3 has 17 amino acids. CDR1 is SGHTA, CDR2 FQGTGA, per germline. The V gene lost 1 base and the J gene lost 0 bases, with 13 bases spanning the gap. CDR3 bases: TGTGCCAGCAGCTTAAATGCAGGGACTGGTAGCAATCAGCCCCAGCATTTT. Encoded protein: CASSLNAGTGSNQPQHF. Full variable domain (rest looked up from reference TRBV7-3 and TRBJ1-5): GAGVSQTPSNKVTEKGKYVELRCDPISGHTALYWYRQSLGQGPEFLIYFQGTGAADDSGLPNDRFFAVRPEGSVSTLKIQRTERGDSAVYLCASSLNAGTGSNQPQHFGDGTRLSIL.

This CDR3 reads CASSLNLIVGAQYF. In nucleotides, the CDR3 is TGTGCCAGCAGTTTAAATCTCATTGTGGGAGCGCAGTATTTT. The gene calls are TRBV27 and TRBJ2-3, with D perhaps matching TRBD2 (5 bases). CDR1 is MNHEY and CDR2 is SMNVEV in the germline V gene (reference sequence). The CDR3 has 14 residues. V lost 2 bases to trimming and J lost 10 bases, with 16 bases between them.

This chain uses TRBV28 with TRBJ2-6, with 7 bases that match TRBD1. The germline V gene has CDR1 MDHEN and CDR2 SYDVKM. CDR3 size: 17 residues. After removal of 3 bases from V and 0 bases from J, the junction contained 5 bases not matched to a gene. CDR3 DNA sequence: TGTGCCAGCAGTTTTTTTAGGGGGCTCTCTGGGGCCAACGTCCTGACTTTC. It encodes CASSFFRGLSGANVLTF.

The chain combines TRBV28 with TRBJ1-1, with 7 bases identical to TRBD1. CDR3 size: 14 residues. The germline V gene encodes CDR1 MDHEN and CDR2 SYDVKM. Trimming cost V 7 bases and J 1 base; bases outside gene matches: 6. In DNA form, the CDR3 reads TGTGCCAGCACCTTGGACAGGAGGAACACTGAAGCTTTCTTT. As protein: CASTLDRRNTEAFF.

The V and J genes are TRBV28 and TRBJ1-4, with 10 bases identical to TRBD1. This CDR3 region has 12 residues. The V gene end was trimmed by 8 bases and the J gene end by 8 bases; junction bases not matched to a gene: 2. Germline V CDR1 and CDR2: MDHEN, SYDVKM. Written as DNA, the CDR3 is TGTGCCAGCTGGACAGGGGGGGAAAAACTGTTTTTT. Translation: CASWTGGEKLFF.

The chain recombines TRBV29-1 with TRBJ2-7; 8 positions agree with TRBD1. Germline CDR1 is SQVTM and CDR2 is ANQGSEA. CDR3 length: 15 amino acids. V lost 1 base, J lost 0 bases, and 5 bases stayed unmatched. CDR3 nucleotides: TGCAGCGTTGAAGGAGGACAGGGTTACTCCTACGAGCAGTACTTC. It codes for CSVEGGQGYSYEQYF.

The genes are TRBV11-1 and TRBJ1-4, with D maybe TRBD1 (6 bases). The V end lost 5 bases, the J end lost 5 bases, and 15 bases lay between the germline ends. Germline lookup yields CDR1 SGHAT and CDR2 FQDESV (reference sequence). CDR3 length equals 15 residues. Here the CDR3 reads CASSRQQGLNEKLFF. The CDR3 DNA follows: TGTGCCAGCAGCAGACAACAGGGTTTGAATGAAAAACTGTTTTTT.

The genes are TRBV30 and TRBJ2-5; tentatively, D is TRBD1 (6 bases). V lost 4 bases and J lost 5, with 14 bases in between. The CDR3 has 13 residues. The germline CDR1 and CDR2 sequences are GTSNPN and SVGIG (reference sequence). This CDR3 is CAWNQGSGETQYF. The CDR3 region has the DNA TGTGCCTGGAACCAGGGGAGTGGGGAGACCCAGTACTTC. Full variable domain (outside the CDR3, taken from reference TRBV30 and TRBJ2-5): SQTIHQWPATLVQPVGSPLSLECTVEGTSNPNLYWYRQAAGRGLQLLFYSVGIGQISSEVPQNLSASRPQDRQFILSSKKLLLSDSGFYLCAWNQGSGETQYFGPGTRLLVL.

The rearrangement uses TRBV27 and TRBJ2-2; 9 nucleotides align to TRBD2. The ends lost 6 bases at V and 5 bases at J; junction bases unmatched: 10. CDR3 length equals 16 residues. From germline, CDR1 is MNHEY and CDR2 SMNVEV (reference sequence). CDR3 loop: CASSLVAGVTTGELFF. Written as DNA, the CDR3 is TGTGCCAGCAGCTTAGTAGCGGGAGTTACGACCGGGGAGCTGTTTTTT.

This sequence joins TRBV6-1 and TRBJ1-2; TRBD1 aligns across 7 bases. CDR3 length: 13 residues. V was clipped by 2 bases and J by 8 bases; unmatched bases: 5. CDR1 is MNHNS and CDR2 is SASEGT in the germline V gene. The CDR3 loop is CASSELTGAGYTF. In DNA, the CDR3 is TGTGCCAGCAGTGAACTAACAGGGGCCGGCTACACCTTC.

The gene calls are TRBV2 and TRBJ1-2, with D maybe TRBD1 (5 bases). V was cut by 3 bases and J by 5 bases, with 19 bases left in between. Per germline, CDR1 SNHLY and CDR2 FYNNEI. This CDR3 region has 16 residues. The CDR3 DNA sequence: TGTGCCAGCAGTGATTGGGGGGGTTCGTTATCGTATGGCTACACCTTC. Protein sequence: CASSDWGGSLSYGYTF.

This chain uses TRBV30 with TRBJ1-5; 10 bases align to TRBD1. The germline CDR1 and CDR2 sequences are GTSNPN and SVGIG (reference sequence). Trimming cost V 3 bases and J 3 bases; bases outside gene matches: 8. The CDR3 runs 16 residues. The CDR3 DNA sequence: TGTGCCTGGAGAGATCCGGGACAGGGGCTCAATCAGCCCCAGCATTTT. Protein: CAWRDPGQGLNQPQHF.

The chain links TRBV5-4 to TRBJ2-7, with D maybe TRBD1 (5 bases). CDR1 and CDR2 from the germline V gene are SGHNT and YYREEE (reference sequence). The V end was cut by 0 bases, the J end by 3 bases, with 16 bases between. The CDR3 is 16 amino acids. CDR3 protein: CASSLAAGRADYEQYF. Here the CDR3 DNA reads TGTGCCAGCAGCTTGGCCGCCGGCAGGGCGGACTACGAGCAGTACTTC.

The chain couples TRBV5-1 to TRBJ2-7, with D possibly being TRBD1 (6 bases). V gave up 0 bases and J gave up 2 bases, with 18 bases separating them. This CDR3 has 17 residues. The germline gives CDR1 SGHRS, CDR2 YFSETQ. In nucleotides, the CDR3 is TGCGCCAGCAGCTTGGGAAATACAGGGATTCGGGCCTACGAGCAGTACTTC. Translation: CASSLGNTGIRAYEQYF.

The CDR3 is CASSDLDTQYF. In DNA, the CDR3 is TGTGCCAGCAGTGACTTGGATACGCAGTATTTT. The rearrangement links TRBV27 to TRBJ2-3; no firm D call. Trimming took 5 bases from V and 6 from J, leaving 6 bases between them. In germline, CDR1 is MNHEY, CDR2 SMNVEV (reference sequence). The CDR3 spans 11 residues.

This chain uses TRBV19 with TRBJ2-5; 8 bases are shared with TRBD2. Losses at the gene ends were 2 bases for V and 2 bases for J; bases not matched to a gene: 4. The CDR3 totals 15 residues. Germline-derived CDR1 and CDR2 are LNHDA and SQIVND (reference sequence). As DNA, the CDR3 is TGTGCCAGTAGTATATCAGGGACTAGACAAGAGACCCAGTACTTC. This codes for CASSISGTRQETQYF.

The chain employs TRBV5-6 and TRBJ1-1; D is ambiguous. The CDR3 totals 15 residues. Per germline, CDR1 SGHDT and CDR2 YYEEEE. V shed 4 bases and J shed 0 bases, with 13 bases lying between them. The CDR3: CASSQLHSMNTEAFF. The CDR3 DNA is TGTGCCAGCAGCCAACTGCACAGTATGAACACTGAAGCTTTCTTT.

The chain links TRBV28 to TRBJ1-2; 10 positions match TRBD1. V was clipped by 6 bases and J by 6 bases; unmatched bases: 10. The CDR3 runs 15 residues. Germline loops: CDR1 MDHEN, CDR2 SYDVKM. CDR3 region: CASSPDRGLRNGYTF. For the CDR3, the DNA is TGTGCCAGCAGCCCCGACAGGGGGCTAAGGAATGGCTACACCTTC.

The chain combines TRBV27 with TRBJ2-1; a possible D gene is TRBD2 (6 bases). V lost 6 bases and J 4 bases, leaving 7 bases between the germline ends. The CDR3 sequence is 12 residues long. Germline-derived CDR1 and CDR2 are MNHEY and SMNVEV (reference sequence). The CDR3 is CASRGGYNEQFF. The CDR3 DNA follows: TGTGCCAGCAGGGGGGGTTACAATGAGCAGTTCTTC.

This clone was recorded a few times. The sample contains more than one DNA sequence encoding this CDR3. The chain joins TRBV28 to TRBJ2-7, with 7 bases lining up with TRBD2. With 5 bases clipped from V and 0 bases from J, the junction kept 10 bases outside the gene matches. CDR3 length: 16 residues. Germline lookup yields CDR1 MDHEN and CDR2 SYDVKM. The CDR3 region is CASSRGVGGSSYEQYF. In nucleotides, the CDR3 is TGTGCCAGCAGTCGAGGTGTAGGCGGGAGCTCCTACGAGCAGTACTTC.

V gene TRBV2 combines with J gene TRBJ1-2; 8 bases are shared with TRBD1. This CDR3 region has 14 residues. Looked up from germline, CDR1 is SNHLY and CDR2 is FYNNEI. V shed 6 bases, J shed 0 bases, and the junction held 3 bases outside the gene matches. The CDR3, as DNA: TGTGCCAGCAGGGGACAGGAAGCTAACTATGGCTACACCTTC. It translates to CASRGQEANYGYTF.

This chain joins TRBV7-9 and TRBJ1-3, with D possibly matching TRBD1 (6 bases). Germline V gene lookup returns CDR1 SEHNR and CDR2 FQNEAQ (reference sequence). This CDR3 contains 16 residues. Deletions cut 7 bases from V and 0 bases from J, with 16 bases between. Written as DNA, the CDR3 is TGTGCCAGCAACCCACCTGGACAGTACTCTGGAAACACCATATATTTT. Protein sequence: CASNPPGQYSGNTIYF.

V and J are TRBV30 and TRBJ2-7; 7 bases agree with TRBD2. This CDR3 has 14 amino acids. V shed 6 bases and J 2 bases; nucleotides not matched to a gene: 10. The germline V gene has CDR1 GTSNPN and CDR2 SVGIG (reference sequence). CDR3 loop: CACKLERDPYEQYF. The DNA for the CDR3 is TGTGCCTGTAAACTAGAGCGGGACCCCTACGAGCAGTACTTC.

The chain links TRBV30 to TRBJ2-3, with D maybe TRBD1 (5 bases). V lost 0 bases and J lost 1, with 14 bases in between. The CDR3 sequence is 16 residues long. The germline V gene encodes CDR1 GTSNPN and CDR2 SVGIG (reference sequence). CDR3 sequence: CAWSVQGASGTDTQYF. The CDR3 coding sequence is TGTGCCTGGAGTGTACAAGGGGCCTCGGGCACAGATACGCAGTATTTT.

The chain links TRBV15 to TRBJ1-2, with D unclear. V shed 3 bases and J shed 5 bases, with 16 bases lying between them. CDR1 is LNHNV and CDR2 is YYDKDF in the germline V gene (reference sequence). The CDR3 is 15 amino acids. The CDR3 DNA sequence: TGTGCCACCAGCAGGGGAGTTATTGAGACTTATGGCTACACCTTC. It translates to CATSRGVIETYGYTF.

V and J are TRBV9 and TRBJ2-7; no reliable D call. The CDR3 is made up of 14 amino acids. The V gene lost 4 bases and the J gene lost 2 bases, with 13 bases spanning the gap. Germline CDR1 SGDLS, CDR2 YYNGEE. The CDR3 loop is CASSPQTRAYEQYF. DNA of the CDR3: TGTGCCAGCAGCCCCCAGACTCGTGCCTACGAGCAGTACTTC.

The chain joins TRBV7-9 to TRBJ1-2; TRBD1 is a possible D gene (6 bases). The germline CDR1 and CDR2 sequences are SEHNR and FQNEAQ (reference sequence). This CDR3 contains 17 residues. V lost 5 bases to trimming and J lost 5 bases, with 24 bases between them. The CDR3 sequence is CASSQSGQLISFYGYTF. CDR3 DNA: TGTGCCAGCAGCCAAAGTGGACAGCTCATATCTTTTTATGGCTACACCTTC.

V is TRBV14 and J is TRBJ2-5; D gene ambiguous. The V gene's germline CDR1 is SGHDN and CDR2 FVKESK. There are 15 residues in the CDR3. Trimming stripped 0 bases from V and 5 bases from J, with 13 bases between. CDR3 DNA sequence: TGTGCCAGCAGCCAAGATGATGGTTTCGGGGAGACCCAGTACTTC. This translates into CASSQDDGFGETQYF.

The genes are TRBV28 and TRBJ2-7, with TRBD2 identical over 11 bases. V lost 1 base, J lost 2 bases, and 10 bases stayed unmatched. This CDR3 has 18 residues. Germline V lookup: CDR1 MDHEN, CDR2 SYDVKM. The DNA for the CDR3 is TGTGCCAGCAGTTTATTGGCCACTAGCGGGGGACTAACCTACGAGCAGTACTTC. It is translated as CASSLLATSGGLTYEQYF. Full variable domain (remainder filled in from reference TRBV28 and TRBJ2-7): DVKVTQSSRYLVKRTGEKVFLECVQDMDHENMFWYRQDPGLGLRLIYFSYDVKMKEKGDIPEGYSVSREKKERFSLILESASTNQTSMYLCASSLLATSGGLTYEQYFGPGTRLTVT.